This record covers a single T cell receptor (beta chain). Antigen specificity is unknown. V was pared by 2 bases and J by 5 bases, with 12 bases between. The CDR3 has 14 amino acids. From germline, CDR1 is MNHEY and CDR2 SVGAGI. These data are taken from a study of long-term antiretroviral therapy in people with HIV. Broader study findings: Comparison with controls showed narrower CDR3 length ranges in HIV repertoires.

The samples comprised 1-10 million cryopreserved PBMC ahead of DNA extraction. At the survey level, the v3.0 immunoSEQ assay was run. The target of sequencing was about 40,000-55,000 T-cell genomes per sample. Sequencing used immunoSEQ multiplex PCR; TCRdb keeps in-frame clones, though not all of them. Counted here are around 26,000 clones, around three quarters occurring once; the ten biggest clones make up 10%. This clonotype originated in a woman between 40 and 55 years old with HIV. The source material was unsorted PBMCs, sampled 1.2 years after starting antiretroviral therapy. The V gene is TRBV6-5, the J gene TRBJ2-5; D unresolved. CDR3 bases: TGTGCCAGCAGTTACGCGGTTGGGTGGGAGACCCAGTACTTC. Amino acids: CASSYAVGWETQYF.